Shown below are 8 T cell receptor beta chains from a single sample sequenced in a study of T-cell memory formation after mild COVID-19. MiXCR, applied by TCRdb to the 5' RACE reads, yields one record per CDR3 protein. The sample includes under 300,000 distinct CDR3 sequences, around 15% of them seen just once. Input material: PBMCs or a T cell subset sorted from them (not recorded which). The receptor set was obtained from a young man who had mild COVID-19 (a few samples of this study predate the infection). Cell type and time point are not known.

This clonotype was observed a few times. V and J are TRBV11-2 and TRBJ1-4; D remains ambiguous. V gave up 3 bases and J gave up 8 bases, with 13 bases separating them. The CDR3 runs to 14 residues. Germline values: CDR1 SGHAT, CDR2 FQNNGV. CDR3 bases: TGTGCCAGCAGCTTTGGCCGGGTTGGGGAAAAACTGTTTTTT. It specifies CASSFGRVGEKLFF. Based on the CDR3 plus reference TRBV11-2 and TRBJ1-4, the full variable domain is EAGVAQSPRYKIIEKRQSVAFWCNPISGHATLYWYQQILGQGPKLLIQFQNNGVVDDSQLPKDRFSAERLKGVDSTLKIQPAKLEDSAVYLCASSFGRVGEKLFFGSGTQLSVL.

This clonotype has more than one count but fewer than ten. The chain carries TRBV7-2 and TRBJ2-6; the D is unclear. The V end lost 4 bases, the J end lost 0 bases, and 7 bases lay between the germline ends. The CDR3 covers 15 residues. The germline gives CDR1 SGHTA, CDR2 FQGNSA. As DNA, the CDR3 is TGTGCCAGCAGCTCGCTGAGCTCTGGGGCCAACGTCCTGACTTTC. Translation: CASSSLSSGANVLTF.

In its sample, this clonotype was seen a few times. V and J are TRBV6-5 and TRBJ2-2; 10 bases are a match to TRBD1. V lost 6 bases to trimming and J lost 5 bases; unmatched junction nucleotides: 9. CDR3 length equals 16 residues. The V gene's germline CDR1 is MNHEY and CDR2 SVGAGI. The CDR3 is CASRTPGQGLTGELFF. CDR3 bases: TGTGCCAGCAGGACGCCGGGACAGGGGTTGACCGGGGAGCTGTTTTTT.

The chain recombines TRBV12-3 or TRBV12-4 with TRBJ2-7; D is unclear. V lost 5 bases to trimming and J lost 6 bases, with 14 bases between them. There are 13 residues in the CDR3. The CDR3 region is CASSPRLTGEQYV. CDR3 DNA sequence: TGTGCCAGCAGTCCCAGACTGACGGGCGAGCAGTACGTC.

This clonotype was detected ten times or more. The chain combines TRBV5-1 with TRBJ1-2, with no clear D. Trimming removed 5 bases at V and 4 bases at J, with 12 bases between. CDR3 length equals 13 residues. CDR1 and CDR2 from the germline V gene are SGHRS and YFSETQ. The CDR3 loop is CASSPDGRYGYTF. The CDR3 coding sequence is TGCGCCAGCAGTCCAGACGGTCGCTATGGCTACACCTTC.

This clonotype appeared a few times. The chain links TRBV5-1 to TRBJ2-5, with 10 bases identical to TRBD1. The germline V gene has CDR1 SGHRS and CDR2 YFSETQ. The CDR3 has 18 residues. Germline trimming cut 7 bases from V and 5 bases from J; bases unmatched to any gene: 20. CDR3 loop: CASGLLGIGQGGRETQYF. The CDR3 bases are TGCGCCAGCGGACTCCTAGGAATAGGACAGGGGGGTCGGGAGACCCAGTACTTC.

The chain carries TRBV20-1 and TRBJ1-5; 9 bases map to TRBD1. Germline loops: CDR1 DFQATT, CDR2 SNEGSKA (reference sequence). The length of the CDR3 is 17 residues. J lost 0 bases, V lost 4 bases, and 10 bases had no gene match. CDR3 nucleotide sequence: TGCAGTGCTATACCGGGACAGGGAAGGTATAGCAATCAGCCCCAGCATTTT. Protein product: CSAIPGQGRYSNQPQHF.

The chain is built from TRBV5-1 and TRBJ2-2; 8 bases are a match to TRBD2. This CDR3 is built from 16 residues. The J segment lost 5 bases and the V segment lost 2 bases, leaving 8 bases of the junction unmatched. Per germline, CDR1 SGHRS and CDR2 YFSETQ. For the CDR3, the DNA is TGCGCCAGCAGCTTATTTTCAGCGGGGGTTACCGGGGAGCTGTTTTTT. Translation: CASSLFSAGVTGELFF.